This TCR beta chain was retrieved from a study of T cell repertoires in cytomegalovirus infection. In the study overall: Recently identified HLA-C-restricted CMV epitopes were among the peptides used. General study points: The study found HLA-C-restricted CMV-specific TCR beta clonotypes dominating the ex vivo response.

TCRdb fed the reads into MiXCR, producing one record per CDR3 protein. The data contain about 100,000 distinct CDR3 sequences, approximately 45% of them seen just once; the ten biggest clones take up around 74%. This clonotype was counted many times. Antigen specificity is unknown. The material sequenced was CD8+ T cells from cultured PBMCs, taken from culture after CMV antigen stimulation. This clonotype was obtained from a human donor in good health (CMV status not recorded). Some clones in this sample may be carry-over from other donors' samples.

The CDR3 sequence is CASSRLRNIQYF. In DNA, the CDR3 is TGTGCCAGCAGCCGTCTCCGGAACATTCAGTACTTC. The chain links TRBV11-2 to TRBJ2-4, with D unclear. The CDR3 length is 12 residues. Trimming left V 5 bases short and J 7 bases short, with 9 bases between. The germline V gene encodes CDR1 SGHAT and CDR2 FQNNGV.